A selection of T cell receptor beta chains follows, all from one sample in a study of PD-L1 blockade in urothelial cancer. Using immunoSEQ multiplex PCR, the repertoire was profiled, and TCRdb retains in-frame clones only, with some absent. The sample includes tens of thousands of clones, 88% of them seen just once. Source: PBMCs, taken around atezolizumab (anti-PD-L1) treatment. These receptors originate from a man in his sixties with urothelial cancer. Both conserved end residues are part of each CDR3. The D gene is left open where the match is weak. Some rows mark clone size as missing; the rest say once, few, many or name a class of expanded clone.

>NA|TRBV10-3|NA|TRBJ1-1
TGTGCCATCAGTGGAGGGTCATTTGAAGCTTTCTTT
CAISGGSFEAFF
>NA|TRBV14|NA|TRBJ1-2
TGTGCCAGCAGCCCCTTCACGGGGGACTATGGCTACACCTTC
CASSPFTGDYGYTF
>NA|TRBV7-6|TRBD2|TRBJ2-1
TGTGCCAGCAGACTTAGCGGGAGCTCCTACAATGAGCAGTTCTTC
CASRLSGSSYNEQFF
>once|TRBV9|TRBD2|TRBJ2-7
TGTGCCAGCAGCGTAGGAAAAAGCGGGAGGGCCTACGAGCAGTACTTC
CASSVGKSGRAYEQYF
>NA|TRBV5-1|TRBD2|TRBJ2-3
TGCGCCAGCAGAAGAAGGGGCTCGGCTAGCGGCTCGCTCACAGATACGCAGTATTTT
CASRRRGSASGSLTDTQYF
>NA|TRBV5-4|TRBD1|TRBJ1-2
TGTGCCAGCAGCGCTACAGGGGGAAATGGCTACACCTTC
CASSATGGNGYTF
>NA|TRBV29-1|NA|TRBJ2-3
TGCAGCTTCCTCCTATCAGATACGCAGTATTTT
CSFLLSDTQYF
>NA|TRBV7-2|NA|TRBJ1-5
TGTGCCAGCAGCTTAGCTCCCGGGTCAAATCAGCCCCAGCATTTT
CASSLAPGSNQPQHF
>NA|TRBV7-9|NA|TRBJ1-1
TGTGCCAGCAGCAAGGCCCCGATCGGGGAAAAATTTGTAGGGTTCTTT
CASSKAPIGEKFVGFF
>NA|TRBV18|TRBD1|TRBJ2-5
TGTGCCAGCTCACAACTCGGACAGGTGGAGACCCAGTACTTC
CASSQLGQVETQYF
>few|TRBV7-8|TRBD2|TRBJ2-2
TGTGCCAGCAGCCCATGGACTAGCGGGGGGGCTGACACCGGGGAGCTGTTTTTT
CASSPWTSGGADTGELFF
>NA|TRBV10-3|TRBD1|TRBJ1-1
TGTGCCATCAGTGACCCCGGGACAGCGAACACTGAAGCTTTCTTT
CAISDPGTANTEAFF
>NA|TRBV7-8|TRBD2|TRBJ2-1
TGTGCCAGCAGCGTCGAAGCGGGAGCGCGGTACAATGAGCAGTTCTTC
CASSVEAGARYNEQFF
>NA|TRBV7-9|TRBD2|TRBJ2-7
TGTGCCAGCAGCTTAGTGTTGGGGGGGGCCTACGAGCAGTACTTC
CASSLVLGGAYEQYF
>NA|TRBV11-3|NA|TRBJ1-2
TGTGCCAGCAGCCCCGCCAGGGCCCTCAACTATGGCTACACCTTC
CASSPARALNYGYTF
>NA|TRBV6-1|NA|TRBJ2-1
TGTGCCAGCTGTCCGGCGGCAGGAGGTTACAATGAGCAGTTCTTC
CASCPAAGGYNEQFF
>NA|TRBV5-1|TRBD2|TRBJ2-7
TGCGCCAGCAGCTTCGCGGGAGGCTTCTACGAGCAGTACTTC
CASSFAGGFYEQYF
>NA|TRBV5-1|NA|TRBJ1-1
TGCGCCAGCAGCCAGGGTGCGGTGACTAACACTGAAGCTTTCTTT
CASSQGAVTNTEAFF
>NA|TRBV7-3|NA|TRBJ2-7
TGTGCCAGCAGCCCGAGGCCGGGGGAGCAGTACTTC
CASSPRPGEQYF
>NA|TRBV30|NA|TRBJ2-7
TGTGCCTGGGACCAAGGAGGCCCTTCTTCCTACGAGCAGTACTTC
CAWDQGGPSSYEQYF
>NA|TRBV5-1|TRBD2|TRBJ2-2
TGCGCCAGCAGCTTGGATGCGGGAGGGGAGACCGGGGAGCTGTTTTTT
CASSLDAGGETGELFF
>NA|TRBV19|NA|TRBJ1-5
TGTGCCAGTAGTATAGTTGGACAGTATGATCAGCCCCAGCATTTT
CASSIVGQYDQPQHF
>NA|TRBV5-1|NA|TRBJ1-4
TGCGCCAGCAGGAGTGAACAGGGATGGCTGTTTTTT
CASRSEQGWLFF
>NA|TRBV9|NA|TRBJ2-1
TGTGCCAGCAGCCCCCGGGACTTTACCCCTGAGCAGTTCTTC
CASSPRDFTPEQFF
>few|TRBV11-3|NA|TRBJ1-6
TGTGCCAGCAGCCGGGGAGGAACTGATTCACCCCTCCACTTT
CASSRGGTDSPLHF
>NA|TRBV5-8|NA|TRBJ2-7
TGTGCCAGCAGCTTGGTTACCAGCGAAGTTACCTACGAGCAGTACTTC
CASSLVTSEVTYEQYF
>NA|TRBV14|NA|TRBJ2-5
TGTGCCAGCAGCCAGACCCCCGGGTCCCAAGAGACCCAGTACTTC
CASSQTPGSQETQYF
>NA|TRBV11-3|NA|TRBJ2-5
TGTGCCAGCTCCTTTTCCCGGGGATCGGAGACCCAGTACTTC
CASSFSRGSETQYF
>NA|TRBV6-5|NA|TRBJ2-5
TGTGCCAGCAGTTACTCCGCGACAGGAAATTTCGAGACCCAGTACTTC
CASSYSATGNFETQYF
>NA|TRBV10-3|NA|TRBJ2-5
TGTGCCATCAGTGAGTTCGGGGGTGAAGAGACCCAGTACTTC
CAISEFGGEETQYF
>NA|TRBV6-5|TRBD2|TRBJ2-1
TGTGCCAGCAGCCAGAGGACTAGCGGGGACAATGAGCAGTTCTTC
CASSQRTSGDNEQFF
>NA|TRBV11-2|NA|TRBJ2-1
TGTGCCAGCAGCCCCCGTGGGCAAGCCTACAATGAGCAGTTCTTC
CASSPRGQAYNEQFF
>NA|TRBV28|NA|TRBJ1-3
TGTGCCAGCAGTTTACAGGGAGGAAACACCATATATTTT
CASSLQGGNTIYF
>few|TRBV13|NA|TRBJ2-7
TGTGCCAGCAGCTTAGGCCCTACCTACGAGCAGTACTTC
CASSLGPTYEQYF
>once|TRBV5-6|NA|TRBJ1-2
TGTGCCAGCAGCCAGCCAGGGTATGGCTACACCTTC
CASSQPGYGYTF
>NA|TRBV4-3|TRBD2|TRBJ2-1
TGCGCCAGCAGCCAAGAGCTTGGGACCCCGGGACTAGCGGGAGTGGGTCACAATGAGCAGTTCTTC
CASSQELGTPGLAGVGHNEQFF
>NA|TRBV5-5|NA|TRBJ2-1
TGTGCCAGCACGTACAATGAGCAGTTCTTC
CASTYNEQFF
>NA|TRBV4-3|TRBD1|TRBJ1-4
TGCGCCAGCAGCCAAGAAGGGGGCAGCGGCCAAAAACTGTTTTTT
CASSQEGGSGQKLFF
>NA|TRBV18|NA|TRBJ1-3
TGTGCCAGCTCACCGGTCCGGGCTGGAAACACCATATATTTT
CASSPVRAGNTIYF
>NA|TRBV7-2|TRBD1|TRBJ1-5
TGTGCCAGCAGCCCCGGGACAGGGGGGACTAGCAATCAGCCCCAGCATTTT
CASSPGTGGTSNQPQHF
>NA|TRBV15|NA|TRBJ1-2
TGTGCCACCAGCAGAGATACGGGTGGCTACACCTTC
CATSRDTGGYTF
>NA|TRBV4-1|TRBD1|TRBJ2-3
TGCGCCAGCAGCCAAGGGGACAGAAGAAACACAGATACGCAGTATTTT
CASSQGDRRNTDTQYF
>NA|TRBV10-3|NA|TRBJ1-1
TGTGCCATCAGTGCCGTCGGGGGGTCGTACACTGAAGCTTTCTTT
CAISAVGGSYTEAFF
>NA|TRBV7-3|NA|TRBJ2-3
TGTGCCAGCAGCTTAGGGGGCCCTGGCACAGATACGCAGTATTTT
CASSLGGPGTDTQYF
>once|TRBV6-5|NA|TRBJ2-2
TGTGCCAGCAGATACCCAGGGGACACCGGGGAGCTGTTTTTT
CASRYPGDTGELFF
>NA|TRBV18|NA|TRBJ1-1
TGTGCCAGCTCACCCAGGAACACTGAAGCTTTCTTT
CASSPRNTEAFF